The 30 T cell receptor beta chains presented below share a single source sample, sequenced in a study of chemoradiotherapy in HPV16-positive cancers. The method was immunoSEQ multiplex PCR; TCRdb's version includes in-frame clones alone and lacks a portion of them. The sample yields 22,000 or so clones, around 90% seen once. This specimen consisted of blood, obtained from a patient who underwent chemoradiotherapy. Receptor source: a human donor with HPV-associated anogenital cancer.

The chain links TRBV19 to TRBJ1-1, with D perhaps TRBD1 (5 bases). Looked up from germline, CDR1 is LNHDA and CDR2 is SQIVND (reference sequence). The CDR3 is made up of 15 amino acids. Trimming cost V 5 bases and J 9 bases, with 22 bases left between them. The CDR3, as DNA: TGTGCCAGTAGTGAGGAGGGGAGGGCCAGTCGGAAAGCTTTCTTT. Amino acid sequence: CASSEEGRASRKAFF.

The chain has TRBV9 and TRBJ2-3, with 8 bases that match TRBD1. Germline trimming cut 4 bases from V and 6 bases from J; bases unmatched to any gene: 4. The CDR3 sequence is 13 residues long. Per germline, CDR1 SGDLS and CDR2 YYNGEE. The chain's CDR3 is CASSSHRGDTQYF. The CDR3 DNA sequence: TGTGCCAGCAGCTCTCACAGGGGGGATACGCAGTATTTT.

The chain recombines TRBV5-6 with TRBJ1-1; D uncertain. Per the germline V gene, CDR1 is SGHDT and CDR2 is YYEEEE. Trimming left V 4 bases short and J 1 base short, with 14 bases between. The CDR3 is 15 residues long. CDR3 DNA: TGTGCCAGCAGCCCTATTGTCGAGGGGAACACTGAAGCTTTCTTT. Translation: CASSPIVEGNTEAFF.

V gene TRBV11-2 combines with J gene TRBJ2-7; 9 nucleotides align to TRBD2. J was trimmed by 0 bases and V by 3 bases; bases with no gene match: 6. The germline V gene has CDR1 SGHAT and CDR2 FQNNGV. There are 16 residues in the CDR3. CDR3 in DNA: TGTGCCAGCAGCTTGCGGGTAGCGGGGGTCTCCTACGAGCAGTACTTC. This encodes CASSLRVAGVSYEQYF.

This clone was seen once. V and J are TRBV30 and TRBJ1-2; D gene uncertain. CDR3 length: 11 residues. Deletions cut 5 bases from V and 2 bases from J, with 6 bases between. Germline-derived CDR1 and CDR2 are GTSNPN and SVGIG (reference sequence). The CDR3 is CAWERNYGYTF. The CDR3 DNA sequence: TGTGCCTGGGAGAGAAACTATGGCTACACCTTC. Full variable domain (missing parts from reference TRBV30 and TRBJ1-2): SQTIHQWPATLVQPVGSPLSLECTVEGTSNPNLYWYRQAAGRGLQLLFYSVGIGQISSEVPQNLSASRPQDRQFILSSKKLLLSDSGFYLCAWERNYGYTFGSGTRLTVV.

The chain couples TRBV5-4 to TRBJ1-1; 10 positions match TRBD1. This CDR3 contains 20 residues. The J segment lost 1 base and the V segment lost 10 bases, leaving 25 bases of the junction unmatched. Germline V CDR1 and CDR2: SGHNT, YYREEE (reference sequence). The CDR3 sequence: CAGDRGRFCEMNSENTEAFF. As DNA, the CDR3 is TGTGCCGGCGACAGGGGGCGGTTTTGTGAGATGAATAGTGAGAACACTGAAGCTTTCTTT. The variable domain in full, completed from reference TRBV5-4 and TRBJ1-1, reads ETGVTQSPTHLIKTRGQQVTLRCSSQSGHNTVSWYQQALGQGPQFIFQYYREEENGRGNFPPRFSGLQFPNYSSELNVNALELDDSALYLCAGDRGRFCEMNSENTEAFFGQGTRLTVV.

This chain links TRBV7-6 with TRBJ2-1; 11 bases agree with TRBD2. V trimming: 2 bases; J trimming: 6 bases; junction bases outside the gene matches: 6. Germline CDR1 SGHVS, CDR2 FNYEAQ. This CDR3 region has 16 residues. Here the CDR3 reads CASSLITSGGLNEQFF. CDR3 bases: TGTGCCAGCAGCTTAATCACTAGCGGGGGCCTCAATGAGCAGTTCTTC.

CDR3 in amino acids: CASSLGLAGPQETQYF. The CDR3 nucleotides are TGTGCCAGCAGCTTAGGACTAGCGGGCCCCCAAGAGACCCAGTACTTC. The J gene is TRBJ2-5, the V gene TRBV11-2; 10 bases align to TRBD2. Trimming took 1 base from V and 1 from J; bases not matched to a gene: 3. Germline V gene data show CDR1 as SGHAT and CDR2 as FQNNGV. This CDR3 region has 16 residues. The full variable domain, in which reference TRBV11-2 and TRBJ2-5 provide the parts outside the CDR3, is EAGVAQSPRYKIIEKRQSVAFWCNPISGHATLYWYQQILGQGPKLLIQFQNNGVVDDSQLPKDRFSAERLKGVDSTLKIQPAKLEDSAVYLCASSLGLAGPQETQYFGPGTRLLVL.

The genes are TRBV6-1 and TRBJ2-2; D gene unclear. The CDR3 spans 13 residues. CDR1 is MNHNS and CDR2 is SASEGT in the germline V gene. Trimming removed 2 bases from V and 2 bases from J, with 3 bases in between. The CDR3 DNA follows: TGTGCCAGCAGTGAATTTAACACCGGGGAGCTGTTTTTT. This sequence encodes CASSEFNTGELFF.

The chain couples TRBV9 to TRBJ2-7; the match to TRBD2 covers 9 bases. Germline CDR1 is SGDLS and CDR2 is YYNGEE. CDR3 size: 15 residues. V lost 0 bases to trimming and J lost 5 bases; unmatched junction nucleotides: 6. For the CDR3, the DNA is TGTGCCAGCAGCGTAGGCGGGCGGGGGGGTGACGAGCAGTACTTC. Protein sequence: CASSVGGRGGDEQYF.

This clone has only one observation. The chain joins TRBV2 to TRBJ2-7, with D perhaps TRBD1 (6 bases). The V gene's germline CDR1 is SNHLY and CDR2 FYNNEI. CDR3 length: 13 amino acids. The V end lost 7 bases, the J end lost 4 bases, and 14 bases lay between the germline ends. This chain's CDR3 is CASNLKQGYEQYV. In DNA, the CDR3 is TGTGCCAGCAATCTCAAACAGGGTTACGAGCAGTACGTC.

The sample holds a few counts of this clone. The chain joins TRBV6-5 to TRBJ1-2, with TRBD1 as a possible D gene (6 bases). The V end lost 5 bases, the J end lost 4 bases, and 14 bases lay between the germline ends. The CDR3 spans 14 residues. Looked up from germline, CDR1 is MNHEY and CDR2 is SVGAGI. In DNA form, the CDR3 reads TGTGCCAGCAGTACCGGCAGGGGCGGCTATGGCTACACCTTC. Protein: CASSTGRGGYGYTF.

The chain links TRBV6-1 to TRBJ1-5, with TRBD1 matching 10 bases. The CDR3 is 16 residues long. Germline values: CDR1 MNHNS, CDR2 SASEGT. Germline trimming cut 0 bases from V and 1 base from J; bases unmatched to any gene: 0. CDR3 nucleotides: TGTGCCAGCAGTGAAGCGACAGGGGGCAGCAATCAGCCCCAGCATTTT. It yields the protein CASSEATGGSNQPQHF.

J is TRBJ1-1 and V is TRBV18; D gene uncertain. This CDR3 has 13 residues. The V end was cut by 5 bases, the J end by 1 base, with 8 bases between. The germline V gene encodes CDR1 KGHSH and CDR2 LQKENI. The CDR3 protein is CASSATQNTEAFF. The CDR3 coding sequence is TGTGCCAGCTCAGCGACCCAGAACACTGAAGCTTTCTTT.

The chain employs TRBV5-6 and TRBJ1-5; D perhaps matches TRBD1 (5 bases). Germline CDR1 is SGHDT and CDR2 is YYEEEE. Trimming removed 0 bases at V and 1 base at J, with 11 bases between. The CDR3 has 16 residues. CDR3 protein: CASSLGGGPSNQPQHF. The CDR3 DNA sequence: TGTGCCAGCAGCTTGGGCGGGGGACCGAGCAATCAGCCCCAGCATTTT.

The chain uses TRBV2 and TRBJ2-7; D gene ambiguous. Germline V gives CDR1 SNHLY, CDR2 FYNNEI. The CDR3 is 14 residues long. V was pared by 7 bases and J by 0 bases, with 13 bases between. The CDR3, as DNA: TGTGCCAGCAAAGGGTTTACCCTCTCCTACGAGCAGTACGTC. Protein product: CASKGFTLSYEQYV.

This clone was observed a few times. The chain employs TRBV29-1 and TRBJ1-3, with D maybe TRBD1 (6 bases). The CDR3 has 13 residues. Germline assignment: CDR1 SQVTM and CDR2 ANQGSEA. Trimming took 6 bases from V and 3 from J, leaving 12 bases between them. The CDR3, as DNA: TGCAGCGTGACACAGGGAAATGGAAACACCATATATTTT. This codes for CSVTQGNGNTIYF. Using reference TRBV29-1 and TRBJ1-3 for the parts outside the CDR3, the full variable domain is SAVISQKPSRDICQRGTSLTIQCQVDSQVTMMFWYRQQPGQSLTLIATANQGSEATYESGFVIDKFPISRPNLTFSTLTVSNMSPEDSSIYLCSVTQGNGNTIYFGEGSWLTVV.

This chain joins TRBV5-1 and TRBJ1-1; D remains unclear. Germline CDR1 SGHRS, CDR2 YFSETQ. V was trimmed by 4 bases and J by 5 bases, leaving 15 bases between them. The CDR3 has 14 amino acids. The CDR3 nucleotides are TGCGCCAGCAGCCAGGACGATAGACGAACTGAAGCTTTCTTT. It encodes CASSQDDRRTEAFF. The variable domain in full, completed from reference TRBV5-1 and TRBJ1-1, reads KAGVTQTPRYLIKTRGQQVTLSCSPISGHRSVSWYQQTPGQGLQFLFEYFSETQRNKGNFPGRFSGRQFSNSRSEMNVSTLELGDSALYLCASSQDDRRTEAFFGQGTRLTVV.

The CDR3 here is CASSPDFGSYNEQFF. The CDR3 DNA reads as TGTGCCAGCAGCCCCGACTTTGGCTCCTACAATGAGCAGTTCTTC. The rearrangement uses TRBV7-3 and TRBJ2-1; D is unclear. The V and J ends lost 5 bases and 0 bases respectively, with 11 bases between them. Germline V gives CDR1 SGHTA, CDR2 FQGTGA. CDR3 length: 15 residues.

The rearrangement joins TRBV2 to TRBJ1-2; the match to TRBD1 covers 8 bases. With 6 bases clipped from V and 7 bases from J, the junction kept 10 bases outside the gene matches. There are 14 residues in the CDR3. Germline loops: CDR1 SNHLY, CDR2 FYNNEI. The DNA of the CDR3 is TGTGCCAGCAGGAAGGGGCAGGGGGCCGCTGGCTACACCTTC. Its protein is CASRKGQGAAGYTF. The whole variable domain, filled in from reference TRBV2 and TRBJ1-2, reads EPEVTQTPSHQVTQMGQEVILRCVPISNHLYFYWYRQILGQKVEFLVSFYNNEISEKSEIFDDQFSVERPDGSNFTLKIRSTKLEDSAMYFCASRKGQGAAGYTFGSGTRLTVV.

The J gene is TRBJ1-3, the V gene TRBV10-1; possibly TRBD1 for D (5 bases). The V gene's germline CDR1 is WNHNN and CDR2 SYGVQD (reference sequence). This CDR3 region has 16 residues. Trimming removed 3 bases from V and 6 bases from J, with 18 bases in between. DNA of the CDR3: TGCGCCAGCAGTGATCCAGGGACGGGATGGGAAAACACCATATATTTT. This codes for CASSDPGTGWENTIYF.

The rearrangement links TRBV7-9 to TRBJ1-2; 7 bases fit TRBD1. The CDR3 sequence is 15 residues long. Unmatched junction bases numbered 12, after V lost 1 base and J lost 10 bases. Germline CDR1 and CDR2: SEHNR and FQNEAQ (reference sequence). The CDR3 DNA sequence: TGTGCCAGCAGCTTAGATCCCACAGGGGCGAGGGTCTACACCTTC. Its protein is CASSLDPTGARVYTF.

V is TRBV6-1 and J is TRBJ2-3; no reliable D call. The germline gives CDR1 MNHNS, CDR2 SASEGT. Trimming pared 6 bases from V and 3 bases from J, leaving 10 bases between. The CDR3 consists of 13 residues. CDR3 DNA: TGTGCCAGCAGGGCCCAAGGGACAGATACGCAGTATTTT. The encoded protein is CASRAQGTDTQYF.

The chain carries TRBV5-8 and TRBJ2-7; no firm D call. Per the germline V gene, CDR1 is SGHTS and CDR2 is YDEGEE. This CDR3 is built from 14 residues. V was shortened by 6 bases and J by 1 base, with 14 bases between the two germline ends. The CDR3, as DNA: TGTGCCAGCACCCCGCGGACCGTATCCTACGAGCAGTACTTC. Translation: CASTPRTVSYEQYF. Supplemented by reference TRBV5-8 and TRBJ2-7, the full variable domain reads EAGVTQSPTHLIKTRGQQATLRCSPISGHTSVYWYQQALGLGLQFLLWYDEGEERNRGNFPPRFSGRQFPNYSSELNVNALELEDSALYLCASTPRTVSYEQYFGPGTRLTVT.

J is TRBJ1-4 and V is TRBV2, with TRBD1 matching over 9 bases. The CDR3 spans 13 residues. Germline trimming cut 7 bases from V and 6 bases from J; bases unmatched to any gene: 3. Germline V lookup: CDR1 SNHLY, CDR2 FYNNEI. CDR3 sequence reads: CASIGTGYEKLFF. Written as DNA, the CDR3 is TGTGCCAGCATTGGGACAGGGTATGAAAAACTGTTTTTT.

The V call is TRBV11-3, the J call TRBJ2-3; TRBD2 matches 10 bases. This CDR3 contains 17 residues. After removal of 1 base from V and 2 bases from J, the junction contained 6 bases not matched to a gene. In germline, CDR1 is SGHNT, CDR2 YENEEA. The CDR3 sequence is CASSLGRAGGPTDTQYF. In nucleotides, the CDR3 is TGTGCCAGCAGCTTAGGTCGAGCGGGGGGGCCCACAGATACGCAGTATTTT.

CDR3 DNA sequence: TGCAGCGTTACTAGCGGGGTGACAGATACGCAGTATTTT. Translated: CSVTSGVTDTQYF. The chain couples TRBV29-1 to TRBJ2-3; TRBD2 agrees at 10 bases. The CDR3 totals 13 residues. CDR1 is SQVTM and CDR2 is ANQGSEA in the germline V gene. The trim removed 5 bases at V and 3 bases at J, leaving 2 bases unmatched.

The chain combines TRBV29-1 with TRBJ1-4; TRBD1 matches 9 bases. V lost 8 bases, J lost 7 bases, and 5 bases stayed unmatched. The CDR3 spans 12 residues. From germline, CDR1 is SQVTM and CDR2 ANQGSEA. The CDR3 sequence is CSTGGDGEKLFF. The CDR3, as DNA: TGCAGCACAGGGGGCGACGGTGAAAAACTGTTTTTT.

The rearrangement uses TRBV4-1 and TRBJ1-4; a weak D match, TRBD1 (5 bases). The germline CDR1 and CDR2 sequences are MGHRA and YSYEKL. V was cut by 0 bases and J by 0 bases, with 8 bases left in between. This CDR3 is 16 amino acids long. The CDR3 sequence is CASSQEQVATNEKLFF. CDR3 nucleotide sequence: TGCGCCAGCAGCCAAGAACAGGTAGCAACTAATGAAAAACTGTTTTTT.

The chain employs TRBV9 and TRBJ2-1, with D tentatively TRBD2 (7 bases). Germline V lookup: CDR1 SGDLS, CDR2 YYNGEE. V was clipped by 0 bases and J by 8 bases, with 27 bases between them. The CDR3 consists of 19 residues. CDR3 sequence (DNA): TGTGCCAGCAGCGTAGACCGACGTGGGGGAGTGGGGGGGCCGGATGAGCAGTTCTTC. Translating it yields CASSVDRRGGVGGPDEQFF. Based on the CDR3 plus reference TRBV9 and TRBJ2-1, the full variable domain is DSGVTQTPKHLITATGQRVTLRCSPRSGDLSVYWYQQSLDQGLQFLIQYYNGEERAKGNILERFSAQQFPDLHSELNLSSLELGDSALYFCASSVDRRGGVGGPDEQFFGPGTRLTVL.